Sequencing of this T cell receptor (beta chain) was carried out in a study of blood T cell repertoires in COVID-19. Overall study: Whether acute or convalescent, the COVID-19 samples came from the United States, Italy and Spain. The analysed material was cDNA or gDNA that came from T cells, B-cell-depleted T cells, or PBMCs.

As handled by the study authors: Scientists estimated how many nucleated cells there were by amplifying reference gene primers. Clones were read by immunoSEQ multiplex PCR, and TCRdb kept only the in-frame ones, dropping some. V, J and clone size derive from that table, while D and trimming were established from the DNA sequence. The sample comprises more than 85,000 clones, approximately 65% of which are singletons, and about 7.1% rests with the top ten. Germline trimming cut 0 bases from V and 2 bases from J; bases unmatched to any gene: 2. Germline V CDR1 and CDR2: SGHDT, YYEEEE. There are 15 residues in the CDR3.

This TCR came from a woman aged 60-75 years with acute or convalescent COVID-19. The rearrangement links TRBV5-6 to TRBJ1-2; TRBD1 aligns across 9 bases. Input material: peripheral blood. The CDR3 DNA reads TGTGCCAGCAGCTTGGCCGGGACAGGGAACTATGGCTACACCTTC. Protein sequence: CASSLAGTGNYGYTF.